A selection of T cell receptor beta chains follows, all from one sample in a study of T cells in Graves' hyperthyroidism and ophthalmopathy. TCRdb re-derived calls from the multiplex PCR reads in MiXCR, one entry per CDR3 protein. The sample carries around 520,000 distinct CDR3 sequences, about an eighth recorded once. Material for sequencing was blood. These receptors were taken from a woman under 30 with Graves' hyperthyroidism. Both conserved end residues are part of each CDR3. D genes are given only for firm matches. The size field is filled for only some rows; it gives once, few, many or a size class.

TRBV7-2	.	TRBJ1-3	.	TGTGCCAGCAGCTTACAAAGTAGGTCTGGAAACACCATATATTTT	CASSLQSRSGNTIYF
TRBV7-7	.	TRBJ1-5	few	TGTGCCAGCAGCCTCGGGGTGAATCATCAGCCCCAGCATTTT	CASSLGVNHQPQHF
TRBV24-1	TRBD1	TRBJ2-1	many	TGTGCCACCAGTGAGTATGGTTCCGGGACAGGGACCTACAATGAGCAGTTCTTC	CATSEYGSGTGTYNEQFF
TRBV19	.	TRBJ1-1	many	TGTGCCAGTAGTATAACCCGGGGGAGAGCTTTCTTT	CASSITRGRAFF
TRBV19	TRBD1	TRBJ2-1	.	TGTGCCAGTAGTATAGTCCCATACAGGGGGCGATACAATGAGCAGTTCTTC	CASSIVPYRGRYNEQFF
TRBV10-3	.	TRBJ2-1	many	TGTGCCATCAGTAACGGAAATGAGCAGTTCTTC	CAISNGNEQFF
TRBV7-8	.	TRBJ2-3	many	TGTGCCAGCAGCTTAGTCGTCATCACAGATACGCAGTATTTT	CASSLVVITDTQYF
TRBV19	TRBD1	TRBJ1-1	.	TGTGCCAGTACCCGTCCCATGACAGGGGGGGTCACTGAAGCTTTCTTT	CASTRPMTGGVTEAFF
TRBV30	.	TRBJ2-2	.	TGTGCCTGGAGTCCCCCCTCTGGGCCGCACGGGGAGCTGTTTTTT	CAWSPPSGPHGELFF
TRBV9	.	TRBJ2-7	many	TGTGCCAGCAGCGTAGGTGGCAGGTTCCTAGGCGAGCAGTACTTC	CASSVGGRFLGEQYF
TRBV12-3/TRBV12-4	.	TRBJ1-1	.	TGTGCCAGTAGTACGCGCTTTATCATGAACACTGAAGCTTTCTTT	CASSTRFIMNTEAFF
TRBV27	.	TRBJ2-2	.	TGTGCCAGCAGTTTATTGCTGGACCCAAACACCGGGGAGCTGTTTTTT	CASSLLLDPNTGELFF
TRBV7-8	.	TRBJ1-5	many	TGTGCCAGCAGCCGAAGGGGGGGACCCGGGGGGAGTCAGCCCCAGCATTTT	CASSRRGGPGGSQPQHF
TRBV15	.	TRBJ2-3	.	TGTGCCACCAGCAGAGATCGGAGAGATACGCAGTATTTT	CATSRDRRDTQYF
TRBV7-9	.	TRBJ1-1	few	TGTGCCAGCAGCCCGCAGGGCCTGGTTACTGAAGCTTTCTTT	CASSPQGLVTEAFF
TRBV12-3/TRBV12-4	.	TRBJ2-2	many	TGTGCCAGCAGTTTAGTCAGCGGGAACACCGGGGAGCTGTTTTTT	CASSLVSGNTGELFF
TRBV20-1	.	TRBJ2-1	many	TGCAGTGCTACTGGGACGTCTCACAATGAGCAGTTCTTC	CSATGTSHNEQFF
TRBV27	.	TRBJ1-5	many	TGTGCCAGCAGTTACCGGGCTAATCAGCCCCAGCATTTT	CASSYRANQPQHF
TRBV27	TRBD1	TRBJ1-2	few	TGTGCCAGCAGTGTCGGGACAGGGGGCTTCTATGGCTACACCTTC	CASSVGTGGFYGYTF
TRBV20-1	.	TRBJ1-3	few	TGCAGTGCTAGCCGGATTTCCTCTGGAAACACCATATATTTT	CSASRISSGNTIYF
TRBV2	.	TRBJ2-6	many	TGTGCCAGCAGTGACGGCCTCTCTGGGGCCAACGTCCTGACTTTC	CASSDGLSGANVLTF
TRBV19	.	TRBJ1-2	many	TGTGCCAGTAGTATGGACGGCTACACCTTC	CASSMDGYTF
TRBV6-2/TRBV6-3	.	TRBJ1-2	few	TGTGCCAGCAGTTACTCCACACTAGGGGACGACGCCTTC	CASSYSTLGDDAF
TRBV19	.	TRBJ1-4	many	TGTGCCAGTAGTATCCCCCGGTATAGGAGTGAAAAACTGTTTTTT	CASSIPRYRSEKLFF
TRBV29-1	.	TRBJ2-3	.	TGCAGCCTTGAGACGGGGGATACGCAGTATTTT	CSLETGDTQYF
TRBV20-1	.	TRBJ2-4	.	TGCAGTGCTAGAATGAGCCAGGGAAAAAACATTCAGTACTTC	CSARMSQGKNIQYF
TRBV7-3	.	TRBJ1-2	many	TGTGCCAGCAGCCCAGGCGGCGGGGCAGTCGACTACACCTTC	CASSPGGGAVDYTF
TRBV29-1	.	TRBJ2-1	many	TGCAGCGTCGGACCCATAGGTGGGGGGGGCCCAACCCATCGCTCCTACAATGAGCAGTTCTTC	CSVGPIGGGGPTHRSYNEQFF
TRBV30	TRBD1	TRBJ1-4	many	TGTGCCTGGAGTAGGGGACAGATCGAAAAACTGTTTTTT	CAWSRGQIEKLFF
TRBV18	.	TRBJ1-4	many	TGTGCCAGCTCATCCGGAGGACCTGGGGAAAAACTGTTTTTT	CASSSGGPGEKLFF
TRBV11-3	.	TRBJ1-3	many	TGTGCCAGCAGCTTGGAGAGTCGACCTGGAAACACCATATATTTT	CASSLESRPGNTIYF
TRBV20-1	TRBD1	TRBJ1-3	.	TGCAGTGCTAGAGATATTAACAGGGGGCGAGGAAACACCATATATTTT	CSARDINRGRGNTIYF
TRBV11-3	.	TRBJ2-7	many	TGTGCCAGCAGCCAGATCAGGATTCCAGACTACGAGCAGTACTTC	CASSQIRIPDYEQYF
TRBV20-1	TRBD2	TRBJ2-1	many	TGCAGTGCAAAACTAGCGGGAGAGGTAAATGAGCAGTTCTTC	CSAKLAGEVNEQFF
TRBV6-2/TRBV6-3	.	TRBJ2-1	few	TGTGCCAGCAGTTATTGGACTAACTACAATGAGCAGTTCTTC	CASSYWTNYNEQFF
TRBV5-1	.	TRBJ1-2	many	TGCGCCAGCAGCAAACACGAAGGACCGGATGGCTACACCTTC	CASSKHEGPDGYTF
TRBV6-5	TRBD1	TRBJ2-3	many	TGTGCCAGCAGTTACTCGAAGCCCCGGACAGGGGGCGAGTCAGATACGCAGTATTTT	CASSYSKPRTGGESDTQYF
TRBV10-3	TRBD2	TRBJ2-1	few	TGTGCCATCAGTGCTACGCCAGCGGGAGAGGGGCCGAATGAGCAGTTCTTC	CAISATPAGEGPNEQFF
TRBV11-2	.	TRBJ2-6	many	TGTGCCAGCAGCGGCCCAGCGCTCTCTGGGGCCAACGTCCTGACTTTC	CASSGPALSGANVLTF
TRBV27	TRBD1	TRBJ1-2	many	TGTGCCAGCAGCGAGACAGGGGGTGACTATGGCTACACCTTC	CASSETGGDYGYTF
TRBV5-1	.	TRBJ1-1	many	TGCGCCAGCAGCTTCGGGGACTCACGAGCTTTCTTT	CASSFGDSRAFF
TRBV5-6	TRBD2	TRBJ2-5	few	TGTGCCAGCAGCCTTCCGGGGAGGGCCAGGGAGACCCAGTACTTC	CASSLPGRARETQYF
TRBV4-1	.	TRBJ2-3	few	TGCGCCAGCAGCTCCGTAAGGTCTAGCACAGATACGCAGTATTTT	CASSSVRSSTDTQYF
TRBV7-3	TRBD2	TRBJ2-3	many	TGTGCCAGCAGCCCCGTTAGCGGGAGGCATACGCAGTATTTT	CASSPVSGRHTQYF
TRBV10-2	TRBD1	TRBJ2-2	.	TGCGCCAGCACAGACAGGGCGAACACCGGGGAGCTGTTTTTT	CASTDRANTGELFF